This TCR beta chain was obtained from a study of OX40 agonist ivuxolimab in advanced cancers. Blood specimens came from baseline, cycle 4 day 1, and cycle 7 day 1. Method: immunoSEQ multiplex PCR; TCRdb's copy keeps in-frame clones and lacks some. The sample contains 90,000 or so clones, roughly 90% of which appear only once. This CDR3 comprises 15 residues. Trimming shortened V by 2 bases and J by 5 bases, and 14 bases separated the two germline ends. Germline loops: CDR1 SGHNT, CDR2 YYREEE (reference sequence). Overall study findings and caveats: The CD4+ and CD8+ T cells in the blood had expanded clonally by week 6 at 0.1 to 3.0 mg/kg. Researchers did not establish what antigens the expanded peripheral T cells target.

About this clone: Antigen unknown.

Material: CD4+ or CD8+ T cells sorted from blood, obtained in a trial of the OX40 agonist ivuxolimab. The receptor was isolated from an adult with an advanced solid tumor such as melanoma, head and neck, liver or kidney cancer. The V gene is TRBV5-4, the J gene TRBJ2-1; D is undetermined. The CDR3 sequence: CASSFPGTTNNEQFF. CDR3 coding DNA: TGTGCCAGCAGCTTCCCCGGAACTACAAACAATGAGCAGTTCTTC. The full variable domain, its missing parts supplied by reference TRBV5-4 and TRBJ2-1, is ETGVTQSPTHLIKTRGQQVTLRCSSQSGHNTVSWYQQALGQGPQFIFQYYREEENGRGNFPPRFSGLQFPNYSSELNVNALELDDSALYLCASSFPGTTNNEQFFGPGTRLTVL.